Below are 11 T cell receptor beta chains sequenced from a single sample in a study of T cells in Graves' hyperthyroidism and ophthalmopathy. RNA transcripts provided the source from which TCR beta CDR3 regions were amplified. First-round RT-PCR of the TCR CDR3 relied on the HTBI primer set. A single record per CDR3 protein comes from TCRdb applying MiXCR to the multiplex PCR reads. The profile shows about 560,000 distinct CDR3 sequences, about a sixth of them singletons. Sequenced: blood. Every receptor here comes from a woman aged 18-35 years with Graves' hyperthyroidism.

This clonotype was seen only a few times. The CDR3 coding sequence is TGTGCCAGCAGTCTATCCTACTATTCCAATGAGCAGTTCTTC. Translated: CASSLSYYSNEQFF. The chain combines TRBV11-2 with TRBJ2-1; D unresolved. This CDR3 spans 14 amino acids. CDR1 is SGHAT and CDR2 is FQNNGV in the germline V gene. With 6 bases removed from V and 6 bases from J, the gap between germline ends came to 15 bases.

The rearrangement uses TRBV7-6 and TRBJ2-2, with unresolved D. Trimming stripped 3 bases from V and 6 bases from J, with 11 bases between. CDR1 is SGHVS, CDR2 FNYEAQ, per germline. The CDR3 has 14 residues. CDR3 DNA sequence: TGTGCCAGCAGCTTGAATGGATCGCCCGGGGAGCTGTTTTTT. Translating it yields CASSLNGSPGELFF.

Many counts were recorded for this clonotype. This chain joins TRBV20-1 and TRBJ2-5, with 9 bases fitting TRBD2. Germline V gene sequence: CDR1 DFQATT, CDR2 SNEGSKA (reference sequence). The V segment lost 3 bases and the J segment 2 bases; nucleotides outside the gene matches: 7. This CDR3 comprises 15 residues. The CDR3 DNA sequence: TGCAGTGCTAGGGTGACGGCGGGGGGGCAAGAGACCCAGTACTTC. It encodes CSARVTAGGQETQYF.

The chain uses TRBV24-1 and TRBJ2-7, with 7 bases fitting TRBD1. Germline V gene lookup returns CDR1 KGHDR and CDR2 SFDVKD. This CDR3 spans 14 amino acids. After removal of 4 bases from V and 0 bases from J, the junction contained 2 bases not matched to a gene. CDR3 sequence reads: CATSDRDSSYEQYF. The CDR3 coding sequence is TGTGCCACCAGTGACCGGGACAGCTCCTACGAGCAGTACTTC.

This clonotype was recorded at least ten times. The chain employs TRBV3-1 and TRBJ2-5, with D perhaps being TRBD1 or TRBD2 (5 bases each). There are 16 residues in the CDR3. Germline CDR1 and CDR2: LGHDT and YNNKEL (reference sequence). The V gene lost 4 bases and the J gene lost 4 bases, with 19 bases spanning the gap. The chain's CDR3 is CASSPGPPGGGETQYF. The DNA of the CDR3 is TGTGCCAGCAGCCCGGGACCCCCCGGAGGTGGAGAGACCCAGTACTTC.

The sample holds many counts of this clonotype. The genes are TRBV7-2 and TRBJ2-3, with 8 bases matching TRBD1. The CDR3 is 17 amino acids. Germline V gene data show CDR1 as SGHTA and CDR2 as FQGNSA. V was pared by 3 bases and J by 1 base, with 9 bases of the junction left unmatched. Here the CDR3 DNA reads TGTGCCAGCAGCTTGGGGCCCAGGGGGCGCGGCACAGATACGCAGTATTTT. It yields the protein CASSLGPRGRGTDTQYF.

Ten or more counts support this clonotype. The chain links TRBV24-1 to TRBJ2-1, with D tentatively TRBD1 or TRBD2 (5 bases each). Trimming shortened V by 4 bases and J by 7 bases, and 13 bases separated the two germline ends. Looked up from germline, CDR1 is KGHDR and CDR2 is SFDVKD. The CDR3 runs to 14 residues. CDR3 DNA: TGTGCCACCAGTGACCCGGGACGGTGGAATGAGCAGTTCTTC. It encodes CATSDPGRWNEQFF.

This clonotype appeared a few times. It may be a read error: a sequence one base away is much more abundant. V usage is TRBV5-5 and J usage is TRBJ1-2, with D hard to call. This CDR3 has 14 residues. The V gene's germline CDR1 is SGHKS and CDR2 YYEKEE (reference sequence). CDR3 nucleotides: TGTGCCAGCAGCCTCGATAATCCTAACTATGGCGACACCTTC. It encodes CASSLDNPNYGDTF.

As for this clonotype: A read error may explain this, as a much larger clone is one base away. The CDR3 nucleotides are TGTGCCAGCAGCCAAGTGGGATTCTCTGGAAACACCATATATTTT. This codes for CASSQVGFSGNTIYF. The chain couples TRBV3-1 to TRBJ1-3; no firm D call. CDR1 is LGHDT and CDR2 is YNNKEL in the germline V gene (reference sequence). This CDR3 is built from 15 residues. The V end was cut by 1 base, the J end by 0 bases, with 7 bases between. Full variable domain (rest looked up from reference TRBV3-1 and TRBJ1-3): DTAVSQTPKYLVTQMGNDKSIKCEQNLGHDTMYWYKQDSKKFLKIMFSYNNKELIINETVPNRFSPKSPDKAHLNLHINSLELGDSAVYFCASSQVGFSGNTIYFGEGSWLTVV.

The table lists this clonotype with many counts. The V gene is TRBV7-2, the J gene TRBJ2-1, with a tentative D call TRBD1 (5 bases). V lost 5 bases and J 2 bases, leaving 16 bases between the germline ends. This CDR3 spans 16 amino acids. Germline V gives CDR1 SGHTA, CDR2 FQGNSA. Written as DNA, the CDR3 is TGTGCCAGCAGCCCCTTACCGATGGGGCCCTACAATGAGCAGTTCTTC. Protein sequence: CASSPLPMGPYNEQFF.

This clonotype was observed many times. V usage is TRBV13 and J usage is TRBJ2-7, with a weak D call TRBD2 (6 bases). Germline CDR1 and CDR2: PRHDT and FYEKMQ (reference sequence). The CDR3 spans 15 residues. Trimming shortened V by 3 bases and J by 4 bases, and 16 bases separated the two germline ends. The CDR3 region has the DNA TGTGCCAGCAGCTTCGTCGCGGGCGGGGCTTACGAGCAGTACTTC. Its protein is CASSFVAGGAYEQYF.